The rows below give T cell receptor beta chains drawn from one sample of a study of post-analysis software for immune sequencing data. MiXCR was run by TCRdb on the PCR reads, yielding one entry per CDR3 protein. The data show 700,000 to 900,000 distinct CDR3 sequences, more than 45% seen once. The sample taken for sequencing was blood. The source of these receptors is a girl aged 10 to 17 with multiple sclerosis. The CDR3 runs from the conserved cysteine through the conserved F or W. Each record gives: clone size, J gene, V gene, D gene, CDR3 protein, CDR3 DNA. A D gene is named only where the DNA matches it firmly. A clone size is listed for some rows: how often the clone was seen (once, few, many), or a class if it is expanded.

>.|TRBJ1-1|TRBV10-3|.
CAISGVSSNTEAFF
TGTGCCATCAGTGGGGTCAGTTCGAACACTGAAGCTTTCTTT
>.|TRBJ2-1|TRBV7-9|TRBD2
CASSQLLASYNEQFF
TGTGCCAGCAGCCAATTACTAGCGAGTTACAATGAGCAGTTCTTC
>once|TRBJ2-5|TRBV5-1|TRBD1
CASRLKPGQSIQETQYF
TGCGCCAGCAGGCTCAAACCGGGACAGTCGATCCAAGAGACCCAGTACTTC
>.|TRBJ2-1|TRBV6-6|.
CASSYTKGNEQFF
TGTGCCAGCAGTTACACGAAGGGGAATGAGCAGTTCTTC
>.|TRBJ2-7|TRBV4-2|.
CASSQGPDYEQYF
TGTGCCAGCAGCCAAGGACCGGACTACGAGCAGTACTTC
>.|TRBJ2-3|TRBV30|.
CAWSDLDTQYF
TGTGCCTGGAGTGATTTAGATACGCAGTATTTT
>few|TRBJ1-4|TRBV12-3/TRBV12-4|TRBD1
CASSSAGGGEKLFF
TGTGCCAGCAGTTCGGCAGGGGGAGGAGAAAAACTGTTTTTT
>many|TRBJ2-3|TRBV5-1|TRBD2
CASSPGTSETDTQYF
TGCGCCAGCAGCCCCGGGACTAGCGAGACAGATACGCAGTATTTT
>.|TRBJ1-2|TRBV9|.
CASSVGGSHYGYTF
TGTGCCAGCAGCGTAGGGGGATCTCACTATGGCTACACCTTC
>.|TRBJ2-5|TRBV5-1|TRBD1
CASKPGQGLETQYF
TGCGCCAGCAAACCGGGACAGGGACTCGAGACCCAGTACTTC
>.|TRBJ2-3|TRBV9|TRBD1
CASSVSTGAQGDTQYF
TGTGCCAGCAGCGTAAGTACAGGGGCCCAGGGAGATACGCAGTATTTT
>.|TRBJ2-7|TRBV6-2/TRBV6-3|TRBD1
CASSHGDSEQYF
TGTGCCAGCAGCCATGGGGACAGCGAGCAGTACTTC
>few|TRBJ2-1|TRBV9|TRBD2
CASSRPGQPGLAGRGNEQFF
TGTGCCAGCAGCAGACCGGGACAACCGGGACTAGCGGGTAGGGGCAATGAGCAGTTCTTC
>few|TRBJ2-7|TRBV6-1|.
CASRFSLSYEQYF
TGTGCCAGCAGGTTTAGCCTTTCCTACGAGCAGTACTTC
>many|TRBJ2-7|TRBV27|.
CASSSSGSYEQYF
TGTGCCAGCAGCTCAAGCGGGTCCTACGAGCAGTACTTC
>few|TRBJ2-7|TRBV15|.
CATSNPQGRNSYEQYF
TGTGCCACCAGCAACCCTCAGGGACGGAACTCCTACGAGCAGTACTTC
>few|TRBJ1-1|TRBV6-2/TRBV6-3|.
CASSERGGYTEAFF
TGTGCCAGCAGTGAGAGAGGTGGATACACTGAAGCTTTCTTT
>.|TRBJ1-5|TRBV16|.
CASSQLGSRQPQHF
TGTGCCAGCAGCCAATTAGGGTCCAGACAGCCCCAGCATTTT
>many|TRBJ2-6|TRBV6-2/TRBV6-3|.
CASSQGLRRHSSGANVLTF
TGTGCCAGCAGCCAAGGATTACGTAGACATAGCTCTGGGGCCAACGTCCTGACTTTC
>.|TRBJ2-3|TRBV11-2|.
CASSSIRVGWTDTQYF
TGTGCCAGCAGCTCAATAAGGGTTGGGTGGACAGATACGCAGTATTTT
>.|TRBJ1-1|TRBV7-6|.
CASSSSMNTEAFF
TGTGCCAGCAGCTCGTCCATGAACACTGAAGCTTTCTTT
>.|TRBJ2-1|TRBV2|TRBD2
CASSAGTRIYEQFF
TGTGCCAGCAGCGCCGGGACTAGGATATATGAGCAGTTCTTC
>.|TRBJ2-7|TRBV20-1|TRBD2
CSARPPSGSRSYEQYF
TGCAGTGCTAGACCCCCTAGCGGGAGTCGCTCCTACGAGCAGTACTTC
>.|TRBJ1-5|TRBV20-1|.
CSARGTDDSNQPQHF
TGCAGTGCTAGAGGGACGGACGATAGCAATCAGCCCCAGCATTTT
>few|TRBJ2-7|TRBV6-2/TRBV6-3|TRBD1
CASSQRRDRAWYEQYF
TGTGCCAGCAGTCAGCGCCGGGACAGGGCGTGGTACGAGCAGTACTTC
>many|TRBJ2-7|TRBV12-3/TRBV12-4|.
CASSSPRGADEQYF
TGTGCCAGCAGTTCCCCCCGCGGGGCCGATGAGCAGTACTTC
>.|TRBJ2-1|TRBV7-8|.
CASSSLGSSNEQFF
TGTGCCAGCAGCTCCCTGGGTAGTTCTAATGAGCAGTTCTTC
>few|TRBJ2-7|TRBV6-5|TRBD2
CASRLGGRYEQYF
TGTGCCAGCAGGCTGGGAGGGCGCTACGAGCAGTACTTC
>.|TRBJ2-1|TRBV24-1|.
CATSEVGSSYNEQFF
TGTGCCACCAGTGAGGTGGGCAGCTCCTACAATGAGCAGTTCTTC
>.|TRBJ1-2|TRBV15|TRBD1
CASSSPGTGVYGYTF
TGTGCCTCCAGCAGCCCCGGGACAGGCGTCTATGGCTACACCTTC
>few|TRBJ2-1|TRBV5-6|.
CASSLWVTNEQFF
TGTGCCAGCAGCTTGTGGGTGACGAATGAGCAGTTCTTC
>.|TRBJ2-3|TRBV18|.
CASSPIPRELLSTDTQYF
TGTGCCAGCTCACCAATTCCCAGGGAGTTGCTGAGCACAGATACGCAGTATTTT
>.|TRBJ1-4|TRBV5-1|.
CASSRAQATNEKLFF
TGCGCCAGCAGCCGGGCCCAGGCAACTAATGAAAAACTGTTTTTT
>few|TRBJ2-7|TRBV24-1|.
CATSAPSTGLTYEQYF
TGTGCCACCAGTGCACCCTCGACAGGCCTTACCTACGAGCAGTACTTC
>.|TRBJ2-5|TRBV6-1|.
CASSETAVWETQYF
TGTGCCAGCAGTGAGACGGCGGTTTGGGAGACCCAGTACTTC
>.|TRBJ2-3|TRBV12-3/TRBV12-4|TRBD2
CASSLSGRALTDTQYF
TGTGCCAGCAGCCTTAGCGGGAGGGCCCTCACAGATACGCAGTATTTT
>.|TRBJ2-6|TRBV4-3|.
CASSFLGRPDGANVLTF
TGCGCCAGCAGCTTCCTGGGGCGCCCGGACGGGGCCAACGTCCTGACTTTC
>.|TRBJ2-5|TRBV28|TRBD2
CASSSLTSGGTSGSLWDQETQYF
TGTGCCAGCAGTTCCCTTACGTCAGGGGGGACTAGCGGGAGCCTTTGGGACCAAGAGACCCAGTACTTC